The T cell receptor (beta chain) described here comes from a study of T cells after yellow fever vaccination. TCRdb analysed the 5' RACE reads with MiXCR anew, one entry per CDR3 protein. Among about 85,000 distinct CDR3 sequences, less than 15% were seen once, and the ten largest hold approximately 25%. Whole-study findings and limits: Clonotypes found in both CD4 and CD8 compartments made up a small share.

Sequences were derived from CD8+ T cells not binding an NS4B(214-222) dextramer, sorted from PBMCs, sampled less than 25 days after the first yellow fever vaccination. This sequence was found in a man younger than 35 who received the YFV17D yellow fever vaccine.

CDR3 amino acids: CASSQLNRGGEKLFF. The CDR3 DNA reads as TGTGCCAGCAGCCAACTCAACAGGGGAGGGGAAAAACTGTTTTTT. This rearrangement joins TRBV4-2 to TRBJ1-4, with 7 bases aligning to TRBD1. Germline CDR1 and CDR2: LGHNA and YNFKEQ. V gave up 2 bases and J gave up 8 bases; unmatched junction bases: 8. This CDR3 has 15 amino acids.